This T cell receptor beta chain appears in the sequencing data of a study of blood T cell repertoires in COVID-19. As for the study in general: Whether acute or convalescent, the COVID-19 samples came from the United States, Italy and Spain.

In the study's own analysis: Scientists estimated how many nucleated cells there were by amplifying reference gene primers. TCRdb's copy holds only in-frame clones and misses some; the assay was immunoSEQ multiplex PCR. V, J and clone size are those of that table, while D and trimming were read from the DNA. The repertoire includes about 160,000 clones, 85% of them detected once, and roughly 3% sits in the top ten. There are 15 residues in the CDR3. Germline-derived CDR1 and CDR2 are SGHRS and YFSETQ. Between the trimmed V and J ends, which lost 0 bases and 3 bases, there was a span of 10 bases. This clone was seen a single time.

The receptor's source is a human donor with acute or convalescent COVID-19. The donor label of this sample is uncertain. V is TRBV5-1 and J is TRBJ1-5; D is undetermined. The sequenced sample consisted of peripheral blood. As DNA, the CDR3 is TGCGCCAGCAGCTTGGCACCTGGCCCCAATCAGCCCCAGCATTTT. It yields the protein CASSLAPGPNQPQHF.